The sequence of this T cell receptor beta chain was determined in a study of blood T cell repertoires in COVID-19. This table comes from immunoSEQ multiplex PCR, and its TCRdb copy is limited to in-frame clones, with some not included. Of roughly 150,000 clones in the sample, 88% were seen once. The CDR3 covers 17 residues. Germline CDR1 is SGHNT and CDR2 is YYREEE (reference sequence). V lost 2 bases and J 0 bases, leaving 12 bases between the germline ends. What was sequenced was peripheral blood. The receptor comes from a man aged 50-60 years who had recovered from COVID-19. V usage is TRBV5-4 and J usage is TRBJ2-6; no clear D. CDR3 residues: CASSFLQASSGANVLTF. The CDR3 DNA is TGTGCCAGCAGCTTTCTCCAGGCCAGCTCTGGGGCCAACGTCCTGACTTTC. Full variable domain (missing parts from reference TRBV5-4 and TRBJ2-6): ETGVTQSPTHLIKTRGQQVTLRCSSQSGHNTVSWYQQALGQGPQFIFQYYREEENGRGNFPPRFSGLQFPNYSSELNVNALELDDSALYLCASSFLQASSGANVLTFGAGSRLTVL.